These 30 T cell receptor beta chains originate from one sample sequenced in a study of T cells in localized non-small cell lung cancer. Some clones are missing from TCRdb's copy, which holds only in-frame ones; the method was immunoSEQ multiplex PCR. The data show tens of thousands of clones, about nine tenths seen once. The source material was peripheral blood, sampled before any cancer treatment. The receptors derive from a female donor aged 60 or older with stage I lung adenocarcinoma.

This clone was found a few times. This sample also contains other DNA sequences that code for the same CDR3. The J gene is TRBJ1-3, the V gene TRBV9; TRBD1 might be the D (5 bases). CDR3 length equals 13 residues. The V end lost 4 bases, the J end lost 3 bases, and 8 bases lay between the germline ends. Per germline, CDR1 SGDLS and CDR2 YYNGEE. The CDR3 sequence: CASSRGDGNTIYF. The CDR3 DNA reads TGTGCCAGCAGCCGGGGGGATGGAAACACCATATATTTT.

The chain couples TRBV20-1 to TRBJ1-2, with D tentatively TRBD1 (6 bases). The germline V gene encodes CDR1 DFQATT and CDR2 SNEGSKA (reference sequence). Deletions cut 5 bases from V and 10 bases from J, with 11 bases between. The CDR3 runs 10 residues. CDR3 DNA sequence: TGCAGTGCTCCCGGACAGCCCTACACCTTC. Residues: CSAPGQPYTF.

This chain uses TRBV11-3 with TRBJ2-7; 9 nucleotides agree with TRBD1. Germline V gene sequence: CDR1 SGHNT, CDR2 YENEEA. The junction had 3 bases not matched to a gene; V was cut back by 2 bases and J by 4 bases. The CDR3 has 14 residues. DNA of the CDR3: TGTGCCAGCAGCTTAATACAGGGGGCGTACGAGCAGTACTTC. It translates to CASSLIQGAYEQYF.

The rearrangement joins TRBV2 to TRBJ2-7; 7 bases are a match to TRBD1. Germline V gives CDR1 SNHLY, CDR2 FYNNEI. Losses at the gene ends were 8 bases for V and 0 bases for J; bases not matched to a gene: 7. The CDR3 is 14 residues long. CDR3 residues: CASRLTGVSYEQYF. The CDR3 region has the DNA TGTGCCAGCCGATTAACAGGGGTCTCCTACGAGCAGTACTTC.

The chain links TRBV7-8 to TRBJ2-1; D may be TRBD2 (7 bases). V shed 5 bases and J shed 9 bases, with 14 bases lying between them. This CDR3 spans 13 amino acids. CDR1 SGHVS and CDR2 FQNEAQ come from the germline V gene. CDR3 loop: CASSPGGAGEQFF. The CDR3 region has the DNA TGTGCCAGCAGCCCTGGGGGGGCGGGTGAGCAGTTCTTC.

This CDR3 reads CASSLTVGDYTF. CDR3 in DNA: TGTGCCAGCAGCTTAACGGTGGGTGACTACACCTTC. The chain employs TRBV7-9 and TRBJ1-2, with no clear D. V dropped 2 bases and J dropped 10 bases, with 11 bases sitting between them. Per germline, CDR1 SEHNR and CDR2 FQNEAQ (reference sequence). The CDR3 consists of 12 residues.

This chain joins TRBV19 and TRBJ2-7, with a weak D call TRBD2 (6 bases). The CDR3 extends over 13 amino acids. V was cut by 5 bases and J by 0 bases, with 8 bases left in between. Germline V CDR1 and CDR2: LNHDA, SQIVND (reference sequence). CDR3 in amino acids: CASSSGSSYEQYF. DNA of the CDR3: TGTGCCAGTAGTTCCGGGAGCTCCTACGAGCAGTACTTC.

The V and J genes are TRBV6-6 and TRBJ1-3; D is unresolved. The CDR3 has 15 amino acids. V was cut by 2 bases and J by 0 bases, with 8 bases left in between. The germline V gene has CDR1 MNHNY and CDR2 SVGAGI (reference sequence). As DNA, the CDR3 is TGTGCCAGCAGTTACGAGGGCGACTCTGGAAACACCATATATTTT. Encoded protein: CASSYEGDSGNTIYF.

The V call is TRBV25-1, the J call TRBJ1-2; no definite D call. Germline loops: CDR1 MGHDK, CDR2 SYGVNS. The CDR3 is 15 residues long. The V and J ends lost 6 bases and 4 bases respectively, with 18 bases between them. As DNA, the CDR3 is TGTGCCAGCAGCCTAGGGATAGGACTTGGCTATGGCTACACCTTC. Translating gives CASSLGIGLGYGYTF.

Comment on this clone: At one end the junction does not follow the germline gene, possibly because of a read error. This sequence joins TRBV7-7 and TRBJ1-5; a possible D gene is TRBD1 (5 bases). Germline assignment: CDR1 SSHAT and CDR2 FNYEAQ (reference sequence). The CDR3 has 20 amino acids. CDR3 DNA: TGTGCTAGCAGCTTAGGGGCCAGGCGAATTCAGATTATAAGCAATCAGCCCCAGCATTTT. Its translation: CASSLGARRIQIISNQPQHF.

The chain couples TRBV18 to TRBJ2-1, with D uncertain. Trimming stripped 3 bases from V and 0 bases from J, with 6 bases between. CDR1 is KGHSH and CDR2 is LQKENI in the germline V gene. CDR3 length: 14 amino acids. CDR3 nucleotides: TGTGCCAGCTCACCCGGAAGCTCCTACAATGAGCAGTTCTTC. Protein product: CASSPGSSYNEQFF.

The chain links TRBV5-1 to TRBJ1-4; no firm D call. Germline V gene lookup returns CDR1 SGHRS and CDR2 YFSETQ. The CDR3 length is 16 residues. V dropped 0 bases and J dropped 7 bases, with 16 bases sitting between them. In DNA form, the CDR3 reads TGCGCCAGCAGCTTGGGGGCCCTGGGGTCCTTTGAAAAACTGTTTTTT. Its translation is CASSLGALGSFEKLFF.

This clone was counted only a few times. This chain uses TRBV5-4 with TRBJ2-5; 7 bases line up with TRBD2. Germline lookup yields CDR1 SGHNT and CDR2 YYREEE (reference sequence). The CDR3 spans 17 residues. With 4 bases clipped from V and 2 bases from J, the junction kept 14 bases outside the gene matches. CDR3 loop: CASSGNTRGGEQETQYF. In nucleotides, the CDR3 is TGTGCCAGCAGCGGGAATACACGTGGGGGGGAGCAAGAGACCCAGTACTTC.

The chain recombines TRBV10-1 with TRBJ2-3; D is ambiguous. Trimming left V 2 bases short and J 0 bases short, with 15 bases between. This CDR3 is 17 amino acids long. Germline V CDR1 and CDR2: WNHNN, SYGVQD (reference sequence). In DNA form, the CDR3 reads TGCGCCAGCAGTGAGGGTCCGCCATCCCCTAGCACAGATACGCAGTATTTT. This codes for CASSEGPPSPSTDTQYF.

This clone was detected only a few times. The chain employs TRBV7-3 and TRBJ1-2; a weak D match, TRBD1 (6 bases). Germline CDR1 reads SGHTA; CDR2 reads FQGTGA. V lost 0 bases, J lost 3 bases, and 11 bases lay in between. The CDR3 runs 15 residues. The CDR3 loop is CASSLTGGADYGYTF. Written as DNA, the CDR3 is TGTGCCAGCAGCTTAACCGGGGGCGCCGACTATGGCTACACCTTC.

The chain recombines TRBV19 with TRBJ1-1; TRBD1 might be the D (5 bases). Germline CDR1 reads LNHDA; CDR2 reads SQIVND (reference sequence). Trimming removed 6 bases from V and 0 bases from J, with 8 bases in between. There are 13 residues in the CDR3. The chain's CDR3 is CASRKGLNTEAFF. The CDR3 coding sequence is TGTGCCAGTAGAAAGGGGCTGAACACTGAAGCTTTCTTT.

CDR3 residues: CASSRTRDPGNTIYF. The CDR3 region has the DNA TGCGCCAGCAGCCGTACCAGGGATCCTGGAAACACCATATATTTT. The chain employs TRBV4-1 and TRBJ1-3; possible D gene TRBD1, 5 bases. The length of the CDR3 is 15 residues. Germline V gives CDR1 MGHRA, CDR2 YSYEKL. The V gene lost 4 bases and the J gene lost 2 bases, with 12 bases spanning the gap.

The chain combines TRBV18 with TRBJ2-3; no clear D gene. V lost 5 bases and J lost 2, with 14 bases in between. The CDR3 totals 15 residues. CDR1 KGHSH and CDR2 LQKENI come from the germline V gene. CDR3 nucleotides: TGTGCCAGCTCAGCTGACCGTATTCCCACAGATACGCAGTATTTT. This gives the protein CASSADRIPTDTQYF.

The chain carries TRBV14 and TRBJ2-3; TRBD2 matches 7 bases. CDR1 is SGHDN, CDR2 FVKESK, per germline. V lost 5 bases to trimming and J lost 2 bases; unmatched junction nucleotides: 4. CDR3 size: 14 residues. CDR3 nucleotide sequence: TGTGCCAGCAGCAGCGGGATCATCACAGATACGCAGTATTTT. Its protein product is CASSSGIITDTQYF.

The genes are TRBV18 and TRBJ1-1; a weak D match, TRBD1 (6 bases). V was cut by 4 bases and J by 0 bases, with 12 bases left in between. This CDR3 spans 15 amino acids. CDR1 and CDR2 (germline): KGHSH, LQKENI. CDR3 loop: CASSLQQGLNTEAFF. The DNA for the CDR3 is TGTGCCAGCTCACTTCAACAGGGTTTGAACACTGAAGCTTTCTTT.

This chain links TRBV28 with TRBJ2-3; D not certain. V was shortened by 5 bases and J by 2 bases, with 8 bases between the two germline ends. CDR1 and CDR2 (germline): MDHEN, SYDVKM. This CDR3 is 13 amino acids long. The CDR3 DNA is TGTGCCAGCAGTCCCGACCCCACAGATACGCAGTATTTT. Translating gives CASSPDPTDTQYF.

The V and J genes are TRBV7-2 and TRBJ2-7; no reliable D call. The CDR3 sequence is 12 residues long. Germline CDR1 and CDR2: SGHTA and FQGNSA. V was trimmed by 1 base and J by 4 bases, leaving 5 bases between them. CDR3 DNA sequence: TGTGCCAGCAGCTTAGATAAATACGAGCAGTACTTC. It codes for CASSLDKYEQYF.

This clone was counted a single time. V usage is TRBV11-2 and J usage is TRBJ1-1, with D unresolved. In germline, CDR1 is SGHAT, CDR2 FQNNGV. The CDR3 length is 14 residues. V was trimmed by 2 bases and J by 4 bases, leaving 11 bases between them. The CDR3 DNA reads TGTGCCAGCAGCTTAACGGACGGCAGCACTGAAGCTTTCTTT. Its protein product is CASSLTDGSTEAFF.

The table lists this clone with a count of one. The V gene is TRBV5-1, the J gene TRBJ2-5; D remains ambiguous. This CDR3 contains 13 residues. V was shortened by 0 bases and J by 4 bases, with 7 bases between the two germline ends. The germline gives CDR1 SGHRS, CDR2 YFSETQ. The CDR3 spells CASSLAAGETQYF. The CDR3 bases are TGCGCCAGCAGCTTGGCCGCTGGAGAGACCCAGTACTTC.

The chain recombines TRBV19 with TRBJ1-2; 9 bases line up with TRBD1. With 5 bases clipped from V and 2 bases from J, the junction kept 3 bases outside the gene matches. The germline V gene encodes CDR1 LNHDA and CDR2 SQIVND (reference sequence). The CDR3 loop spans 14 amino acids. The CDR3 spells CASSAGQGNYGYTF. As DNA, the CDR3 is TGTGCCAGTAGTGCCGGACAGGGGAACTATGGCTACACCTTC.

In DNA, the CDR3 is TGTGCCAGTAAGGAGTCCGGAGGTCGCACAGATACGCAGTATTTT. Encoded protein: CASKESGGRTDTQYF. The J gene is TRBJ2-3, the V gene TRBV19; the D gene is possibly TRBD2 (5 bases). The CDR3 is made up of 15 amino acids. V was clipped by 7 bases and J by 1 base, with 15 bases between them. CDR1 is LNHDA, CDR2 SQIVND, per germline (reference sequence).

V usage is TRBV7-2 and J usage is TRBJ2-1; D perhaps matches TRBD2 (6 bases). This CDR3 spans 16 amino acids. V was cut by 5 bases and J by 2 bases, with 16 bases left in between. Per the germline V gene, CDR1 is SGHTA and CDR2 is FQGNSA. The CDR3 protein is CASSQISGTTYNEQFF. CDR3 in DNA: TGTGCCAGCAGCCAGATTAGCGGCACCACCTACAATGAGCAGTTCTTC.

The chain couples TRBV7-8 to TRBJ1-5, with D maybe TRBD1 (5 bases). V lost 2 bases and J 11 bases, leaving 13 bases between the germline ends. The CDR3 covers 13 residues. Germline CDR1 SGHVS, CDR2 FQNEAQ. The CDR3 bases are TGTGCCAGCAGCTTAATGAAAAAAGGGGCCCAGCATTTT. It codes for CASSLMKKGAQHF. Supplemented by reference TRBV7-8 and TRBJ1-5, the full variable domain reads GAGVSQSPRYKVAKRGQDVALRCDPISGHVSLFWYQQALGQGPEFLTYFQNEAQLDKSGLPSDRFFAERPEGSVSTLKIQRTQQEDSAVYLCASSLMKKGAQHFGDGTRLSIL.

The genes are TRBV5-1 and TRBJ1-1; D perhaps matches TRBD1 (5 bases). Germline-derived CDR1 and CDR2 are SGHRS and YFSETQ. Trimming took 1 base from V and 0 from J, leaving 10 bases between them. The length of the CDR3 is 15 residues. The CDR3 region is CASSLWGVMNTEAFF. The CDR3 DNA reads TGCGCCAGCAGCTTGTGGGGGGTAATGAACACTGAAGCTTTCTTT.

This CDR3 is CASSQGRGRNNEQFF. CDR3 DNA sequence: TGTGCCAGCAGCCAAGGCAGGGGGCGGAACAATGAGCAGTTCTTC. The chain combines TRBV14 with TRBJ2-1; 8 nucleotides align to TRBD1. The ends lost 1 base at V and 5 bases at J; junction bases unmatched: 4. This CDR3 contains 15 residues. Per the germline V gene, CDR1 is SGHDN and CDR2 is FVKESK.